This T cell receptor (beta chain) derives from a study of technical replicates of blood from several donors. The repertoire was sequenced with immunoSEQ multiplex PCR; TCRdb's copy has only in-frame clones and lacks some. The sample has about 75,000 clones; about nine tenths are singletons. The V end lost 5 bases, the J end lost 2 bases, and 16 bases lay between the germline ends. This CDR3 region has 15 residues. Germline V gene data show CDR1 as SEHNR and CDR2 as FQNEAQ (reference sequence). The sample taken for sequencing was T cells isolated from PBMCs. The rearrangement links TRBV7-9 to TRBJ2-7; maybe TRBD1 (6 bases). This TCR was recovered from a human donor in good health. Some clones in this sample may be carry-over from other donors' samples. The CDR3 coding sequence is TGTGCCAGCAGCCCAAGTACAGGGTGGGCCTACGAGCAGTACTTC. Residues: CASSPSTGWAYEQYF.